The clone carrying this T cell receptor beta chain has a count of ten or more. What it binds is not known. This sample was included in a study of T cells after yellow fever vaccination. Turning to the study itself: The authors prepared low-cell-number fractions using SMART-Seq v4 Ultra Low Input. Findings and caveats of the study: Peak timing came faster in the weaker secondary response, day 5 versus 15. Contaminants from the bulk population, in the form of abundant clonotypes, could be found in FACS-sorted repertoires. CD4 and CD8 compartments shared a small share of clonotypes.

MiXCR, applied by TCRdb to the 5' RACE reads, yields one record per CDR3 protein. The profile covers fewer than 450,000 distinct CDR3 sequences, with approximately 4.2% appearing a single time and roughly 26% taken by the ten largest. V was pared by 1 base and J by 9 bases, with 19 bases between. Germline-derived CDR1 and CDR2 are SGHTA and FQGNSA. CDR3 length: 16 residues. The rearrangement uses TRBV7-2 and TRBJ2-1, with D tentatively TRBD2 (7 bases). This clonotype originated in a man between 18 and 35 years old who received the YFV17D yellow fever vaccine. Sequenced here: PBMCs, sampled 5 days after the yellow fever booster vaccination. This chain's CDR3 is CASSLGSRGGFSEQFF. The DNA for the CDR3 is TGTGCCAGCAGCTTAGGTTCGAGGGGGGGCTTCTCTGAGCAGTTCTTC.